One and the same sample provided the 6 T cell receptor beta chains below, sequenced in a study of cytomegalovirus exposure and HLA in healthy donors. PCR primers comprised 60 Vbeta and 13 Jbeta primers. Only in-frame clones appear in the TCRdb table, and some are missing; sequencing was by immunoSEQ multiplex PCR. Of approximately 90,000 clones listed, 60% to 80% are singletons. Sample: PBMCs. All receptors derive from a woman between 25 and 40 years old in good health and CMV-seronegative.

The V gene is TRBV9, the J gene TRBJ2-1, with D possibly matching TRBD2 (6 bases). This CDR3 comprises 16 residues. The V and J ends lost 0 bases and 2 bases respectively, with 12 bases between them. Germline CDR1 reads SGDLS; CDR2 reads YYNGEE. CDR3 DNA sequence: TGTGCCAGCAGCGTAGACAAGAAGCGGGCCTACAATGAGCAGTTCTTC. It specifies CASSVDKKRAYNEQFF.

The chain has TRBV6-5 and TRBJ1-1; the D gene is possibly TRBD1 (5 bases). Looked up from germline, CDR1 is MNHEY and CDR2 is SVGAGI. Trimming shortened V by 0 bases and J by 1 base, and 9 bases separated the two germline ends. The CDR3 sequence is 15 residues long. In DNA form, the CDR3 reads TGTGCCAGCAGTTACTCGATCGACAGGAACACTGAAGCTTTCTTT. Translated, it gives CASSYSIDRNTEAFF.

The J gene is TRBJ2-7, the V gene TRBV6-5; 8 bases fit TRBD1. The CDR3 has 16 amino acids. Germline CDR1 is MNHEY and CDR2 is SVGAGI. V gave up 2 bases and J gave up 3 bases; unmatched junction bases: 9. The DNA of the CDR3 is TGTGCCAGCAGTTACGGGACAGGCAGAGGAGTCTACGAGCAGTACTTC. Translation gives CASSYGTGRGVYEQYF.

The table lists this clone with a few counts. The chain couples TRBV14 to TRBJ2-7; 7 nucleotides agree with TRBD2. This CDR3 is 14 amino acids long. J was trimmed by 3 bases and V by 5 bases; bases with no gene match: 7. Germline V gene lookup returns CDR1 SGHDN and CDR2 FVKESK. The CDR3 is CASSNSGPYYEQYF. The CDR3 nucleotides are TGTGCCAGCAGCAATAGCGGGCCCTACTACGAGCAGTACTTC.

This clone has just one count. CDR3 sequence (DNA): TGTGCCACCAGCAGAGATAGGGGTTCTGGGGCCAACGTCCTGACTTTC. This codes for CATSRDRGSGANVLTF. The chain couples TRBV15 to TRBJ2-6; possibly TRBD1 for D (5 bases). Trimming shortened V by 0 bases and J by 1 base, and 7 bases separated the two germline ends. The CDR3 runs to 16 residues. Germline V lookup: CDR1 LNHNV, CDR2 YYDKDF (reference sequence).

The rearrangement links TRBV6-6 to TRBJ1-5, with a tentative D call TRBD1 (5 bases). The germline gives CDR1 MNHNY, CDR2 SVGAGI (reference sequence). The length of the CDR3 is 14 residues. With 4 bases removed from V and 6 bases from J, the gap between germline ends came to 13 bases. The CDR3 here is CASSSLGRAQPQHF. As DNA, the CDR3 is TGTGCCAGCAGTTCACTGGGGCGAGCTCAGCCCCAGCATTTT.